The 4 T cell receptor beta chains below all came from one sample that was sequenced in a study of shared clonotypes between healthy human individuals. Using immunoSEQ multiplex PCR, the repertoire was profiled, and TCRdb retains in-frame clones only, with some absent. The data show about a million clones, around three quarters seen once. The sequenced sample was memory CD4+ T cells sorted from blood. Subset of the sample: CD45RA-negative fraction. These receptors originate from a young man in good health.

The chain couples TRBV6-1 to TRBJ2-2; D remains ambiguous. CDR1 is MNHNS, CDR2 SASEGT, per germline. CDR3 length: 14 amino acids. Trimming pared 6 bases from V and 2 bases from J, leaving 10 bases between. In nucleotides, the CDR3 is TGTGCCAGCAGAGTCGCTGGAAACACCGGGGAGCTGTTTTTT. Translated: CASRVAGNTGELFF.

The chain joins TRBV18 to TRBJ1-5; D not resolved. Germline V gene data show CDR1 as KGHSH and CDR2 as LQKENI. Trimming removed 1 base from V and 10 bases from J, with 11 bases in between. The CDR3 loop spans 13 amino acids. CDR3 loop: CASSPLTTAPQHF. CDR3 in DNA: TGTGCCAGCTCACCACTAACCACGGCTCCCCAGCATTTT.

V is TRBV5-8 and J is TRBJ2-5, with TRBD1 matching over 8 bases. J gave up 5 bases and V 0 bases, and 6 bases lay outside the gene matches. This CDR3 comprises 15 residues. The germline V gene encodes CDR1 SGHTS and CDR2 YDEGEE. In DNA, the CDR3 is TGTGCCAGCAGCTTGGTAGCAGGGGGCGCGGAGACCCAGTACTTC. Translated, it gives CASSLVAGGAETQYF.

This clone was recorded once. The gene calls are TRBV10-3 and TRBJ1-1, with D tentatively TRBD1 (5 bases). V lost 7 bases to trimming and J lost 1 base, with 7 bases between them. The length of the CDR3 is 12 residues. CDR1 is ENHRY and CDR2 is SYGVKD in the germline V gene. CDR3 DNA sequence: TGTGCCATCAACGACAGGAACACTGAAGCTTTCTTT. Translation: CAINDRNTEAFF.